Described below is a single TCR beta chain sequence and its context. The antigen remains undetermined. This record comes from a study of beta chain features in type 1 diabetes. Study-wide context: Cell yields, gender and age were similar in healthy donors and patients. Broader study findings: Lower insertion and higher deletion counts appeared at VDJ junctions in type 1 diabetes patients. PCR may have favored shorter templates equally in patients and controls. In these data, an HLA type influence on TCRB rearrangement remained unresolved.

The entirety of the isolated RNA underwent reverse transcription, so expressed TCRB transcripts were sequenced. Sequenced by immunoSEQ multiplex PCR; TCRdb stores in-frame clones only, minus some. The profile covers 600,000 to 650,000 clones, with about 14% appearing a single time and approximately 0.099% taken by the ten largest. J gave up 3 bases and V 8 bases, and 3 bases lay outside the gene matches. The CDR3 has 13 residues. Germline V gives CDR1 ENHRY, CDR2 SYGVKD. The receptor was isolated from a man between 18 and 35 years old in good health. Sample: naive CD4+ T cells from blood. The rearrangement uses TRBV10-3 and TRBJ2-7; 11 nucleotides line up with TRBD2. CDR3 bases: TGTGCCATCGGGACTAGCGGAGACTACGAGCAGTACTTC. Protein product: CAIGTSGDYEQYF.